This T cell receptor (beta chain) was identified in a study of molecular identifiers for immune sequencing clone quantification. Researchers sorted naive CD8 T cells as cells that were CD8+CD4-CCR7+CD45RA+. Methods described previously, with TCR primers listed, were used for bulk TCR libraries. TCRdb independently ran MiXCR on the PCR reads; one entry per CDR3 protein. The table has 490,000 or so distinct CDR3 sequences, under 30% seen once; the top ten hold around 0.8%. Trimming cost V 6 bases and J 4 bases; bases outside gene matches: 15. The CDR3 length is 16 residues. Per the germline V gene, CDR1 is MNHNS and CDR2 is SASEGT.

This chain uses TRBV6-1 with TRBJ2-7; 7 bases map to TRBD1. The clonotype comes from a human donor in good health. Some libraries in this study had Jurkat cell RNA spiked in. The specimen sequenced was naive CD8+ T cells from blood, with Jurkat cell RNA spiked in. Specified subset: FACS-sorted CD8+CD4-CCR7+CD45RA+ naive T cells. This CDR3 is CASRYIWDSGIYEQYF. The DNA of the CDR3 is TGTGCCAGCAGATATATTTGGGACAGCGGTATTTACGAGCAGTACTTC.